Sequencing of this T cell receptor (beta chain) was carried out in a study of shared clonotypes between healthy human individuals (dated by TCRdb to between 2020 and 2021). At the level of the whole study: The cohort comprised a couple of women and a few men aged 18 to 49 years. Per donor, three plates each were used for CD4 naive and CD4 memory, two for CD8 naive, and one for CD8 memory. Blood TCR repertoires of a handful of healthy adults were deeply sequenced to estimate repertoire size and the extent of clonotype sharing between individuals. Different laboratories and diverse techniques were used to prepare libraries and sequence TCR repertoires, to increase sequencing depth and limit assay-specific biases. Leukapheresis yielded between about 0.94 and 8.9 billion PBMCs per donor. The investigation overall reported the following: Compared with non-shared clonotypes, clonotypes shared by all four sorted-subset donors had higher generation probabilities. Approximately 4.8% of naive CD4, around 3.5% of naive CD8, about 2.5% of memory CD4, and approximately 0.39% of memory CD8 clonotypes were shared across several donors. Estimated clonotype richness was generally larger for naive than for memory subsets. Sampling was limited to blood, and TCR repertoires in tissue likely differ from TCR repertoires in blood. Pairwise subsampling led to the expectation that sequencing depth would affect the degree of clonotype sharing among donors. Even with the large sequencing depth, rarefaction of the sorted-subset datasets indicated that sequencing was incomplete. The genetic and exposure-history diversity represented was limited by the small number of donors.

Via the germline V gene, CDR1 is SGHTA and CDR2 FQGTGA. Unmatched junction bases come to 3, with V trimmed by 1 base and J by 4 bases. Measured from the cysteine to the phenylalanine, the CDR3 is 15 residues long. The kept DNA is CDR3 alone, 45 bases in frame from the first base. Using the deep immunoSEQ assay, multiplex PCR amplified TCR CDR3 regions from genomic DNA. For each cell subset, the extracted genomic DNA was distributed evenly across all wells of several immunoSEQ 96-well plates, and each plate served as one replicate. For sorted subsets, roughly 0.2 ug genomic DNA, equal to some 30,000 T cell genomes, was loaded into each replicate PCR. The purified libraries were quantified using a Qubit 3.0 fluorometer, sized with a Bioanalyzer 2100, and then quantified again using the KAPA Library Quantification kit. Each immunoSEQ 96-well plate was sequenced on its own single-read 150-cycle Illumina NextSeq 550 flow cell. The original pipeline was this. Because the immunoSEQ output held only junctional sequences and lacked quality scores, the filtering could not match the filtering applied to full-length reads. To assign V/J genes and CDR3, sequences were annotated using PyIR, a Python wrapper for IgBLAST v1.9, with IMGT germline references. Reads with weak V/J assignments (E-value above 1e-6), missing CDR3, stop codons, out-of-frame junctions, or ambiguous translated residues were removed. V3J clonotypes were defined as sequences sharing an identical inferred V gene, J gene, and CDR3 amino acid sequence. The percentage overlap between two repertoires was calculated by dividing the number of shared unique clonotypes by the size of the smaller repertoire. RTK rarefaction, the Chao1 estimator, and Recon v2.1 estimates of unobserved clonotypes were used to assess repertoire richness. Generation probabilities were computed with OLGA for all TCRbeta clonotypes obtained by the gDNA method from several donors. TCRdb's version of the immuneACCESS table is confined to in-frame rearrangements and falls short of the full clone set. An unresolved V gene accounts for under half of the shortfall where checked; the remainder is of unknown origin. The V and J calls and clone size are taken from that table; D and trimming were inferred from the DNA. Within this sample are 2 million to 2.5 million clones, with approximately 90% of them counted one time only. Of the sample, 0.3% to 0.45% falls within the top ten clones.

About this clone itself: The target of this receptor is not known. Within one base of it there is no much larger clone, and no base qualities were kept.

The donors were healthy, HIV-negative adults with no recently reported acute infections or vaccinations. Every donor was a Caucasian adult living in Nashville, Tennessee, USA. CD4+ T cells were enriched by magnetic negative selection; naive cells were then positively selected on CD45RA, and the negative fraction formed the memory subset. After blood collection by leukapheresis, PBMCs were isolated using Ficoll-Histopaque density gradient centrifugation and then cryopreserved in the vapor phase of liquid nitrogen. Purity and quantity of every magnetically sorted T cell population were checked by analytical flow cytometry. Each sorted fraction had its genomic DNA isolated and then quantified by UV absorbance on a Nanodrop 2000c.

Input material: naive CD4+ T cells from PBMCs. The cell subset or site label for this specimen denotes: CD45RA+ positively selected. The chain uses TRBV7-3 and TRBJ2-2; TRBD2 agrees with 7 junctional bases. The receptor was derived from a man aged 18 to 35 in good health. Some clones in this sample may be carry-over from other donors' samples. The CDR3 reads CASSLNQRGTGELFF. The nucleotides are TGTGCCAGCAGCTTAAACCAGCGGGGCACCGGGGAGCTGTTTTTT.